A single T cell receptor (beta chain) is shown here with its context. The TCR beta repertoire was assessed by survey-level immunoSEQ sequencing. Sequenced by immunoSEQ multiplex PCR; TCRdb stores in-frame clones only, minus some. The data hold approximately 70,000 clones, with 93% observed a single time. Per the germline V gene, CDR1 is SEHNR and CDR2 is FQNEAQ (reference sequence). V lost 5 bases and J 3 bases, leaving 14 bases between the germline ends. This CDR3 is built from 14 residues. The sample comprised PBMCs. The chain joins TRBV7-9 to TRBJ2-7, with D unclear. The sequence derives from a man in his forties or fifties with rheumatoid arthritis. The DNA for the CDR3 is TGTGCCAGCAGCCCTGGCCCACATATCTACGAGCAGTACTTC. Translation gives CASSPGPHIYEQYF.